Many counts were recorded for the clone carrying this T cell receptor (beta chain). For repertoire sequencing, the TCR beta CDR3 regions were amplified from RNA transcripts. HTBI primers served in a first-round RT-PCR, which a second-round multiplex PCR followed. TCRdb reanalysed the multiplex PCR reads using MiXCR and keeps one entry per CDR3 protein. The sample consists of 600,000 to 700,000 distinct CDR3 sequences, roughly 41% of them appearing once. The sample originates from a study of Graves' ophthalmopathy and Graves' hyperthyroidism. CDR1 and CDR2 (germline): KGHDR, SFDVKD. The CDR3 totals 16 residues. The V gene end was trimmed by 2 bases and the J gene end by 1 base; junction bases not matched to a gene: 4.

The TCR was taken from an adult man with Graves' ophthalmopathy. Sequencing was performed on peripheral blood. The chain combines TRBV24-1 with TRBJ1-5, with 7 bases identical to TRBD1. The CDR3 here is CATSDSGQASNQPQHF. CDR3 DNA: TGTGCCACCAGTGATTCAGGACAGGCGAGCAATCAGCCCCAGCATTTT.